Listed here is a single TCR beta chain. This entry is derived from a study of blood T cell repertoires in COVID-19. Looking at the study overall: Sites in the United States, Italy and Spain provided acute and convalescent COVID-19 samples. PBMCs, B-cell-depleted T cells, or T cells were the source of the cDNA or gDNA that made up the material.

In the original workflow: For nucleated cells, counts were estimated from reference gene primer amplification. Data came from immunoSEQ multiplex PCR; TCRdb stores just in-frame clones and leaves some out. V and J calls and clone size come straight from that table; D and trimming were deduced from the DNA. The data hold about 200,000 clones, with roughly 80% observed a single time. Enrollment of patients from Seattle took place during active infection, with longitudinal follow-up. This TCR was sampled from a man aged 60 to 69 with COVID-19, enrolled during active disease. Sequenced sample: peripheral blood.

The CDR3: CASSPGTSGLSSYEQYF. CDR3 coding DNA: TGCGCCAGCAGCCCCGGGACTAGCGGGCTAAGCTCCTACGAGCAGTACTTC. The J gene is TRBJ2-7, the V gene TRBV5-1; 12 nucleotides align to TRBD2. The J segment lost 0 bases and the V segment lost 4 bases, leaving 8 bases of the junction unmatched. The length of the CDR3 is 17 residues. CDR1 is SGHRS, CDR2 YFSETQ, per germline.